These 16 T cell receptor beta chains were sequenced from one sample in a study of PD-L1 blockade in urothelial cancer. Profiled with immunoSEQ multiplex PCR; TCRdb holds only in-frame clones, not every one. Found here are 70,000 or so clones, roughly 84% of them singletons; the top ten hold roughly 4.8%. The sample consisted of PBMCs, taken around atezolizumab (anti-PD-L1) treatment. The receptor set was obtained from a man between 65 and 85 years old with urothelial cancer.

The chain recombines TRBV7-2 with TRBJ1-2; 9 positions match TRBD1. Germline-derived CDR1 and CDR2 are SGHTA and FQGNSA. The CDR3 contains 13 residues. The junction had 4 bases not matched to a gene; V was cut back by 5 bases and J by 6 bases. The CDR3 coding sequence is TGTGCCAGCAGCCCCCGGACAGGGGATGGCTACACCTTC. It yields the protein CASSPRTGDGYTF.

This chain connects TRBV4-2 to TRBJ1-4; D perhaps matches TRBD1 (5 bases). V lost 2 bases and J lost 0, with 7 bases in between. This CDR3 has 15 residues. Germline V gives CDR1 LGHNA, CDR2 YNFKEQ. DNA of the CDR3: TGTGCCAGCAGCCAAAAAGGGGCAACTAATGAAAAACTGTTTTTT. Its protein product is CASSQKGATNEKLFF.

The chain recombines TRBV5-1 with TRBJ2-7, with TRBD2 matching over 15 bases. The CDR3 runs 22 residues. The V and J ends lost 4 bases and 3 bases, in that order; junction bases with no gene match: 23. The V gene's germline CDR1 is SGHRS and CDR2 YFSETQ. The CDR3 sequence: CASSPGLAGGPGAIPSDYEQYF. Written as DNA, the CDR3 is TGCGCCAGCAGCCCTGGACTAGCGGGAGGGCCTGGAGCAATACCATCCGACTACGAGCAGTACTTC.

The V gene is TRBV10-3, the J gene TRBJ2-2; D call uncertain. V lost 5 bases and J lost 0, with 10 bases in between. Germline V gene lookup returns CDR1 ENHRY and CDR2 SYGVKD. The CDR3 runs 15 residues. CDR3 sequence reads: CAISFLGANTGELFF. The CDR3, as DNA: TGTGCCATCAGTTTCCTCGGAGCGAACACCGGGGAGCTGTTTTTT.

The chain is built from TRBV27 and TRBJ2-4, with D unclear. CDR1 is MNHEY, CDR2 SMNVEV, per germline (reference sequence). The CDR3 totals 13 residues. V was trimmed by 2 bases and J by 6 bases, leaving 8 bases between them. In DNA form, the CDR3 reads TGTGCCAGCAGTTTAGGCGGAACAAACATTCAGTACTTC. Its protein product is CASSLGGTNIQYF.

The CDR3 nucleotides are TGTGCCAGCAGCCTCCGGGACACCATTGACGAGCAGTACTTC. Translation: CASSLRDTIDEQYF. V usage is TRBV7-9 and J usage is TRBJ2-7, with TRBD1 as a possible D gene (6 bases). The CDR3 extends over 14 amino acids. Germline CDR1 and CDR2: SEHNR and FQNEAQ (reference sequence). Trimming pared 5 bases from V and 5 bases from J, leaving 16 bases between.

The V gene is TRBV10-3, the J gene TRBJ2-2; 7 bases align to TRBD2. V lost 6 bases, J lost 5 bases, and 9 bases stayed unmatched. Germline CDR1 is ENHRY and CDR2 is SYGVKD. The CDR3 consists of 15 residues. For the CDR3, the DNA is TGTGCCATCAGACTTACAGCGGGATCAACCGGGGAGCTGTTTTTT. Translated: CAIRLTAGSTGELFF.

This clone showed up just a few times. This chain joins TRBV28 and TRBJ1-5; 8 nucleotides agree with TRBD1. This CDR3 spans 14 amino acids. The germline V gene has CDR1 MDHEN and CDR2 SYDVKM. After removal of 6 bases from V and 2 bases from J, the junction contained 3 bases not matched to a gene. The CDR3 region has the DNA TGTGCCAGCAGCTGGGGACAGGGCAATCAGCCCCAGCATTTT. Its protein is CASSWGQGNQPQHF.

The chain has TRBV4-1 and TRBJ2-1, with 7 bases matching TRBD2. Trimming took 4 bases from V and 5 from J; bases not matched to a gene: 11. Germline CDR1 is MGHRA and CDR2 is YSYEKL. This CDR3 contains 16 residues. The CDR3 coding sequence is TGCGCCAGCAGCCCCCTACGGGAGGCGGTGAACAATGAGCAGTTCTTC. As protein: CASSPLREAVNNEQFF.

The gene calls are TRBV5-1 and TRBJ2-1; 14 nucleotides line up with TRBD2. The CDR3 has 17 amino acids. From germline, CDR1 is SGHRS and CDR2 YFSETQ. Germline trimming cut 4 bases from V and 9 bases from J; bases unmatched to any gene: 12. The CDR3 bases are TGCGCCAGCAGCCGGCCGGGGGGACTAGCGGGAGCGGGTGAGCAGTTCTTC. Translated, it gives CASSRPGGLAGAGEQFF.

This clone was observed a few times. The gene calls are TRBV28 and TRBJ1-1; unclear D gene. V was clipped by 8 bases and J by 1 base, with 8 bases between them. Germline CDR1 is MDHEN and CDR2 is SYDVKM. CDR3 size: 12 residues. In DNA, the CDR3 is TGTGCCAGCGCTGGAGGGAACACTGAAGCTTTCTTT. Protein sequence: CASAGGNTEAFF.

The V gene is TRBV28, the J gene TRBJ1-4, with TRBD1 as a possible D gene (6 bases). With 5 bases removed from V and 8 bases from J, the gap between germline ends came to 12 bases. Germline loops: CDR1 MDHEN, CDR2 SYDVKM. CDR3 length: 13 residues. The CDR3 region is CASSGGGGEKLFF. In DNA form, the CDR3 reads TGTGCCAGCAGTGGGGGCGGGGGAGAAAAACTGTTTTTT.

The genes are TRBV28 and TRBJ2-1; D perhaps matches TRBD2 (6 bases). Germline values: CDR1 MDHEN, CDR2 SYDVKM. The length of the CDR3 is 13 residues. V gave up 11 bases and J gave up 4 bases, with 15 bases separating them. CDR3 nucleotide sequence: TGTGCCGGGGCCGGGACTCCGTACAATGAGCAGTTCTTC. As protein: CAGAGTPYNEQFF.

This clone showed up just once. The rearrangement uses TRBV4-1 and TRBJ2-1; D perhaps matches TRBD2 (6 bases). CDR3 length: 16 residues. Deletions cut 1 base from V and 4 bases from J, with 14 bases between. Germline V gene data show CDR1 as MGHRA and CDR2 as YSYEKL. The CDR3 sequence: CASSQGLGLVYNEQFF. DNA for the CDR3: TGCGCCAGCAGCCAAGGACTAGGACTTGTTTACAATGAGCAGTTCTTC.

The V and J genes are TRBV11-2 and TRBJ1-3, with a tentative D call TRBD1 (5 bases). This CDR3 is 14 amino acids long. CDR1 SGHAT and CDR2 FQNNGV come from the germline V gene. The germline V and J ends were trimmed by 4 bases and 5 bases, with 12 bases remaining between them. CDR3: CASSSQGGRNTIYF. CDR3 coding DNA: TGTGCCAGCAGCTCGCAGGGCGGACGAAACACCATATATTTT.

The CDR3 loop reads CASSRGLATEAFF. The CDR3 DNA reads as TGTGCCAGCAGCCGCGGGCTGGCCACTGAAGCTTTCTTT. This chain links TRBV6-5 with TRBJ1-1; D is uncertain. Trimming left V 6 bases short and J 4 bases short, with 12 bases between. The CDR3 sequence is 13 residues long. CDR1 is MNHEY, CDR2 SVGAGI, per germline.